Here is one T cell receptor beta chain with its context. Its specificity is unknown. The data were obtained in a study of T-cell reconstitution after alpha-beta-depleted transplantation in children. Study results and caveats: Several patients had high TCRbeta diversity at day 60; it came from surviving recipient T cells and thymic progenitors.

Unique molecular identifiers were incorporated during preparation of the TCRbeta library. Each CDR3 protein is one row after TCRdb ran MiXCR on the PCR reads. The table lists about 980,000 distinct CDR3 sequences, roughly 29% of them singletons, with about 28% in the top ten. The CDR3 is made up of 18 amino acids. V trimming: 4 bases; J trimming: 6 bases; junction bases outside the gene matches: 12. Germline V gives CDR1 SGHRS, CDR2 YFSETQ. The sequencing here drew on PBMCs, mostly from graft donor cells, taken 360 days after TCRalphabeta/CD19-depleted stem cell transplant. The rearrangement links TRBV5-1 to TRBJ2-1; 14 nucleotides line up with TRBD2. The TCR sequence derives from a boy in the first two years of life who had a stem cell transplant for SCID, so the T cells may come from the graft donor. CDR3 sequence reads: CASSLPRLAGGPVNEQFF. The CDR3 nucleotides read TGCGCCAGCAGCCTACCCAGACTAGCGGGGGGGCCTGTCAATGAGCAGTTCTTC.